This T cell receptor (beta chain) was sequenced in a study of PD-L1 blockade in urothelial cancer. Specified time point: peripheral blood 6 weeks after treatment start. The patients' disease, urothelial carcinoma, was locally advanced or metastatic. The length of the CDR3 is 16 residues. The V gene lost 4 bases and the J gene lost 2 bases, with 17 bases spanning the gap. The germline V gene encodes CDR1 SGDLS and CDR2 YYNGEE. Sequencing used immunoSEQ multiplex PCR; TCRdb keeps in-frame clones, though not all of them. The sample includes tens of thousands of clones, about 79% seen only once; the top ten take around 3.1%.

The chain uses TRBV9 and TRBJ2-3; a possible D gene is TRBD2 (5 bases). This clonotype originated in a man between 65 and 85 years old with urothelial cancer. The sample consisted of PBMCs, taken around atezolizumab (anti-PD-L1) treatment. The CDR3 sequence is CASSPRPEEPTDTQYF. The CDR3 DNA sequence: TGTGCCAGCAGCCCCAGACCGGAGGAGCCCACAGATACGCAGTATTTT.